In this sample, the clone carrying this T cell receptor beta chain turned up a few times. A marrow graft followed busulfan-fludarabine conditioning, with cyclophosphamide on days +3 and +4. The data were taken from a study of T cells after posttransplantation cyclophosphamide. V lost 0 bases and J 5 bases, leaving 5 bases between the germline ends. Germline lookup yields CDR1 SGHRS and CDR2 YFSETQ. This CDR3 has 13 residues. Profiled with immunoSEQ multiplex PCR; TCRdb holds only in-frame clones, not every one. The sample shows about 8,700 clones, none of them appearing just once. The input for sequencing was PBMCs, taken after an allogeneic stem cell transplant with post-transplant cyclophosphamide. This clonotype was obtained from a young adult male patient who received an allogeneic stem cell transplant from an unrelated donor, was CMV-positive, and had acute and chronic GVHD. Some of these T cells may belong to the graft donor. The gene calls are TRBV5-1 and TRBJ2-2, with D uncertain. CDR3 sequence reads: CASSLGGTGELFF. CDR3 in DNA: TGCGCCAGCAGCTTGGGAGGTACCGGGGAGCTGTTTTTT. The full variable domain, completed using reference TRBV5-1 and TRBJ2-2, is KAGVTQTPRYLIKTRGQQVTLSCSPISGHRSVSWYQQTPGQGLQFLFEYFSETQRNKGNFPGRFSGRQFSNSRSEMNVSTLELGDSALYLCASSLGGTGELFFGEGSRLTVL.